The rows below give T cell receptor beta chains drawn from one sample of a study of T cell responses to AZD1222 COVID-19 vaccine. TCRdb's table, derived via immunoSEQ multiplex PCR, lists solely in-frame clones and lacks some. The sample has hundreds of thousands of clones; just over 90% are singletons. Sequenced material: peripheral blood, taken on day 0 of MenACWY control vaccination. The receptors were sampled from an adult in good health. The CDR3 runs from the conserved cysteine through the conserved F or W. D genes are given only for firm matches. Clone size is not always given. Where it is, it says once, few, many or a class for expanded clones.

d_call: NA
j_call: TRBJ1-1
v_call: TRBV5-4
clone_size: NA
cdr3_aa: CASSPGITVEAFF
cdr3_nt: TGTGCCAGCAGCCCGGGGATAACGGTTGAAGCTTTCTTT

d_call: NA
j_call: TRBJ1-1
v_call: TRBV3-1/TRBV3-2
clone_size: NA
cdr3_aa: CASSQDLGAEAFF
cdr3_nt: TGTGCCAGCAGCCAAGATCTGGGGGCTGAAGCTTTCTTT

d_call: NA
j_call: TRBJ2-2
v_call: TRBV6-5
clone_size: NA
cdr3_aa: CASSPDIGTGELFF
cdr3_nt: TGTGCCAGCAGTCCTGACATCGGCACCGGGGAGCTGTTTTTT

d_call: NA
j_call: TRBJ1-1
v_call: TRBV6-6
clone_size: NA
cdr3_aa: CASSYQGNTEAFF
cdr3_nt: TGTGCCAGCAGTTACCAAGGGAACACTGAAGCTTTCTTT

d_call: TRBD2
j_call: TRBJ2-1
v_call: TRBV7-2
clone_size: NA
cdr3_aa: CASSGPAGGYNEQFF
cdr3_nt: TGTGCCAGCAGCGGTCCAGCGGGGGGGTACAATGAGCAGTTCTTC

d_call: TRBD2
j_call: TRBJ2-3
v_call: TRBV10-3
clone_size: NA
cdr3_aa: CAISSLAGGTDTQYF
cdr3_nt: TGTGCCATCAGTTCCTTAGCGGGGGGCACAGATACGCAGTATTTT

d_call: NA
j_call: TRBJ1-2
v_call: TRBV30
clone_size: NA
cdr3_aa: CAWSVIRGWGYTF
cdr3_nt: TGTGCCTGGAGTGTAATAAGGGGCTGGGGCTACACCTTC

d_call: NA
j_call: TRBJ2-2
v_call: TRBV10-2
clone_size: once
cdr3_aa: CASSDRGSTGELFF
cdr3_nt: TGCGCCAGCAGTGACAGGGGAAGCACCGGGGAGCTGTTTTTT

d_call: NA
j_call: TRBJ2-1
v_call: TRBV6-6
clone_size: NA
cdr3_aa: CASSYPGMGGNEQFF
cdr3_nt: TGTGCCAGCAGTTACCCTGGAATGGGAGGCAATGAGCAGTTCTTC

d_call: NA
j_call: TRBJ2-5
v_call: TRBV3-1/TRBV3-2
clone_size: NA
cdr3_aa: CASSPEFPQETQYF
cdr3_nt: TGTGCCAGCAGCCCAGAGTTTCCCCAAGAGACCCAGTACTTC